This TCR beta chain stems from a study of PD-L1 blockade in urothelial cancer. Across the study: Each patient had 0 to 3 earlier chemotherapy regimens. Blood samples contained a median roughly 150,000 T cells.

What went into each PCR as a spike was synthetic TCR analog templates. Produced via immunoSEQ multiplex PCR; TCRdb's table is partial and in-frame only. The profile shows 35,000 or so clones, about 80% of them singletons. The time point denotes: peripheral blood 6 weeks after treatment start. Per patient, between 1 and 8 samples were collected at pretreatment and on-treatment time points. Trimming took off 9 bases at V and 8 bases at J, with 18 bases between the two ends. The CDR3 has 13 amino acids. CDR1 and CDR2 from the germline V gene are LNHDA and SQIVND (reference sequence). This clone was recorded once.

The chain joins TRBV19 to TRBJ2-3, with D perhaps TRBD2 (6 bases). This receptor was identified in a man aged 35-49 years with urothelial cancer. Sequencing was performed on PBMCs, taken around atezolizumab (anti-PD-L1) treatment. Written as DNA, the CDR3 is TGTGCCAGCTCCCCGGTAAGGGGAGGTACGCAGTATTTT. It specifies CASSPVRGGTQYF. The full variable domain, in which reference TRBV19 and TRBJ2-3 provide the parts outside the CDR3, is DGGITQSPKYLFRKEGQNVTLSCEQNLNHDAMYWYRQDPGQGLRLIYYSQIVNDFQKGDIAEGYSVSREKKESFPLTVTSAQKNPTAFYLCASSPVRGGTQYFGPGTRLTVL.